This T cell receptor beta chain emerged from a study of T cell responses to AZD1222 COVID-19 vaccine. To note about this clone: Its matching antigen is unknown.

Study-wide points: Donor demographics were predominantly white British with a female majority; clonal diversity may be underestimated. Scientists sampled the repertoires only once the peak T cell response had passed. Baseline seropositivity occurred in only 5 to 7 AZD1222 recipients. Across spike, vaccine-associated CD4 TCRs were found, dominant at 160-218 and 743-854.

Trimming shortened V by 2 bases and J by 4 bases, and 18 bases separated the two germline ends. In germline, CDR1 is SGHTA, CDR2 FQGNSA. CDR3 size: 16 residues. Sequencing was performed with immunoSEQ multiplex PCR; in TCRdb, only in-frame clones are kept and a portion is missing. The table lists 99,000 or so clones, over 75% of them singletons. The sequences come from peripheral blood, collected on day 0 of AZD1222 vaccination. The chain recombines TRBV7-2 with TRBJ2-7; tentatively, D is TRBD2 (5 bases). This sequence was found in an adult in good health. The CDR3, as DNA: TGTGCCAGCAGCTTAAAGTCGGGAAGTGCCCCTTACGAGCAGTACTTC. Its protein is CASSLKSGSAPYEQYF.